This T cell receptor beta chain was sequenced in a study of identical twins. There were only healthy Caucasians among the donors. Points on this clonotype: A read error may produce the germline difference seen at one junction end.

TCRdb reprocessed the 5' RACE reads via MiXCR and lists one record per CDR3 protein. The sample consists of 540,000 or so distinct CDR3 sequences, 20% to 25% of them appearing once. CDR1 is SGHDT and CDR2 is YYEEEE in the germline V gene. The CDR3 loop spans 15 amino acids. The data were also submitted as part of a second study, on yellow fever vaccine responses in identical twins.

The material sequenced was CD4+ T cells sorted from blood. This chain uses TRBV5-6 with TRBJ1-2, with a possible D match to TRBD1 (5 bases). This TCR derives from a woman under 30 in good health. In DNA form, the CDR3 reads TGTGCCAGCAGTTTGGGGGGACGACGGAGCTATGGCTACACCTTC. It encodes CASSLGGRRSYGYTF.